Listed here are 14 T cell receptor beta chains from one sample, sequenced in a study of T cells after yellow fever vaccination. Via MiXCR, TCRdb re-called the 5' RACE reads, giving one row per CDR3 protein. The table has fewer than 150,000 distinct CDR3 sequences, 7.2% seen once. Material: CD4+ T cells sorted from PBMCs, obtained roughly 45 days after the first yellow fever vaccination. The receptors were sampled from a young man who received the YFV17D yellow fever vaccine.

This clonotype was observed many times. The V gene is TRBV12-3 or TRBV12-4, the J gene TRBJ1-2; TRBD1 agrees at 7 bases. The length of the CDR3 is 12 residues. V trimming: 5 bases; J trimming: 4 bases; junction bases outside the gene matches: 1. CDR3 sequence: CASSNRGYGYTF. CDR3 bases: TGTGCCAGCAGTAACAGGGGCTATGGCTACACCTTC.

This clonotype occurred many times. The CDR3 sequence is CASSLLGASEIYNEQFF. DNA for the CDR3: TGTGCCAGCAGCTTATTGGGCGCGAGTGAGATTTACAATGAGCAGTTCTTC. The V and J genes are TRBV7-2 and TRBJ2-1; no clear D gene. Germline values: CDR1 SGHTA, CDR2 FQGNSA. Trimming took off 2 bases at V and 4 bases at J, with 18 bases between the two ends. The CDR3 sequence is 17 residues long.

For the CDR3, the DNA is TGTGCCAGCAGCTTCGACAGGGGAGGCTACACCTTC. Protein: CASSFDRGGYTF. The chain couples TRBV5-4 to TRBJ1-2; TRBD1 matches 8 bases. The V and J ends lost 2 bases and 8 bases, in that order; junction bases with no gene match: 2. This CDR3 contains 12 residues. From germline, CDR1 is SGHNT and CDR2 YYREEE (reference sequence).

This clonotype was detected ten times or more. The rearrangement links TRBV7-2 to TRBJ1-4, with D tentatively TRBD1 (5 bases). Germline V gives CDR1 SGHTA, CDR2 FQGNSA. V was cut by 4 bases and J by 2 bases, with 17 bases left in between. This CDR3 spans 17 amino acids. The CDR3 is CASSSHGRGGTNEKLFF. For the CDR3, the DNA is TGTGCCAGCAGCTCCCACGGTCGGGGGGGGACTAATGAAAAACTGTTTTTT.

This clonotype has only a few counts. The chain joins TRBV12-3 or TRBV12-4 to TRBJ1-1; 8 positions agree with TRBD1. V was clipped by 3 bases and J by 5 bases; unmatched bases: 5. The CDR3 has 14 residues. The CDR3 loop reads CASSLAGGQTEAFF. The CDR3 DNA reads TGTGCCAGCAGTTTGGCAGGGGGCCAGACTGAAGCTTTCTTT.

Turning to this clonotype: Just one base apart from a much larger clone, this may be a read error. The chain carries TRBV7-8 and TRBJ2-6, with a weak D call TRBD1 (7 bases). CDR3 size: 20 residues. Looked up from germline, CDR1 is SGHVS and CDR2 is FQNEAQ. CDR3 nucleotides: TGTGCCAGCCCTAGGGGGAGGACAGGCCATCTTCTTTCTGGGACCAACGTCCTGACTTTC. Translation: CASPRGRTGHLLSGTNVLTF.

This clonotype came up many times. The chain joins TRBV15 to TRBJ2-2; 9 bases match TRBD1. With 0 bases clipped from V and 4 bases from J, the junction kept 6 bases outside the gene matches. Germline values: CDR1 LNHNV, CDR2 YYDKDF (reference sequence). This CDR3 comprises 17 residues. This CDR3 reads CATSRDRTGVVTGELFF. CDR3 DNA sequence: TGTGCCACCAGCAGAGATAGGACAGGGGTGGTCACCGGGGAGCTGTTTTTT.

This clonotype occurred many times. The chain has TRBV12-3 or TRBV12-4 and TRBJ1-6; 8 bases agree with TRBD1. The trim removed 5 bases at V and 7 bases at J, leaving 7 bases unmatched. The CDR3 spans 15 residues. CDR3 amino acids: CASSISGTGNSPLHF. CDR3 nucleotide sequence: TGTGCCAGCAGTATCTCCGGGACAGGCAATTCACCCCTCCACTTT.

The rearrangement uses TRBV5-4 and TRBJ2-1, with D perhaps TRBD1 or TRBD2 (5 bases each). Germline V gene sequence: CDR1 SGHNT, CDR2 YYREEE (reference sequence). The CDR3 runs to 13 residues. V was trimmed by 0 bases and J by 7 bases, leaving 8 bases between them. The DNA of the CDR3 is TGTGCCAGCAGCTTGGAGAGGGGTAATGAGCAGTTCTTC. Translation gives CASSLERGNEQFF.

This clonotype was detected ten times or more. This chain uses TRBV9 with TRBJ2-5; possible D gene TRBD2, 5 bases. The CDR3 loop spans 15 amino acids. The V gene's germline CDR1 is SGDLS and CDR2 YYNGEE. Trimming left V 4 bases short and J 5 bases short, with 18 bases between. The CDR3 loop reads CASSLLDSGWETQYF. The CDR3 DNA follows: TGTGCCAGCAGCCTCCTGGACTCGGGCTGGGAGACCCAGTACTTC.

This clonotype was found many times. The rearrangement joins TRBV29-1 to TRBJ2-5; D is undetermined. CDR3 size: 10 residues. The germline V and J ends were trimmed by 4 bases and 1 base, with 1 base remaining between them. Germline lookup yields CDR1 SQVTM and CDR2 ANQGSEA. CDR3 sequence (DNA): TGCAGCGTTGGCCAAGAGACCCAGTACTTC. This encodes CSVGQETQYF.

This clonotype appeared a few times. The chain has TRBV12-3 or TRBV12-4 and TRBJ2-1, with D possibly matching TRBD1 (6 bases). This CDR3 has 15 residues. The V and J ends lost 10 bases and 7 bases respectively, with 23 bases between them. This CDR3 is CAIRGRGPNKNEQFF. The CDR3 nucleotides are TGTGCCATCAGGGGTCGGGGCCCGAACAAAAATGAGCAGTTCTTC.

This clonotype was detected many times. The rearrangement joins TRBV7-9 to TRBJ2-7; D perhaps matches TRBD2 (6 bases). The CDR3 consists of 14 residues. The V gene's germline CDR1 is SEHNR and CDR2 FQNEAQ (reference sequence). V lost 2 bases to trimming and J lost 3 bases, with 11 bases between them. CDR3 protein: CASSLRGLGYEQYF. The CDR3 nucleotides read TGTGCCAGCAGCTTACGGGGGTTGGGCTACGAGCAGTACTTC.

By share, this clonotype ranks as medium-sized (0.01 to 0.1%). This chain joins TRBV4-1 and TRBJ2-5; D possibly corresponds to TRBD2 (5 bases). The germline V gene has CDR1 MGHRA and CDR2 YSYEKL. The CDR3 covers 17 residues. Trimming removed 4 bases at V and 4 bases at J, with 22 bases between. Here the CDR3 reads CASSPRSSGSGGETQYF. The CDR3 DNA reads as TGCGCCAGCAGCCCCAGATCTTCAGGCAGCGGAGGAGAGACCCAGTACTTC.